This T cell receptor beta chain appears in the sequencing data of a study of blood T cell repertoires in COVID-19. In the study overall: The United States, Italy and Spain supplied acute and convalescent COVID-19 samples. PBMCs, B-cell-depleted T cells, or T cells provided the cDNA or gDNA that made up the material.

Some clones are missing from TCRdb's copy, which holds only in-frame ones; the method was immunoSEQ multiplex PCR. The sample yields 150,000 to 200,000 clones, roughly four fifths seen once. Individuals drawn from around 25 US areas were roughly 18 to 100 years old. V lost 1 base and J lost 8, with 12 bases in between. CDR1 and CDR2 (germline): GTSNPN, SVGIG (reference sequence). The CDR3 extends over 14 amino acids. Sequencing used PBMCs or T cells enriched from blood (not recorded which). The V gene is TRBV30, the J gene TRBJ1-6; D may be TRBD1 (5 bases). This TCR was sampled from a man aged 45 to 65 who had recovered from COVID-19. The CDR3, as DNA: TGTGCCTGGAGTGGGCAAAGGGGCTATTCACCCCTCCACTTT. Translated: CAWSGQRGYSPLHF. The variable domain in full, with the rest retrieved from reference TRBV30 and TRBJ1-6, is SQTIHQWPATLVQPVGSPLSLECTVEGTSNPNLYWYRQAAGRGLQLLFYSVGIGQISSEVPQNLSASRPQDRQFILSSKKLLLSDSGFYLCAWSGQRGYSPLHFGNGTRLTVT.